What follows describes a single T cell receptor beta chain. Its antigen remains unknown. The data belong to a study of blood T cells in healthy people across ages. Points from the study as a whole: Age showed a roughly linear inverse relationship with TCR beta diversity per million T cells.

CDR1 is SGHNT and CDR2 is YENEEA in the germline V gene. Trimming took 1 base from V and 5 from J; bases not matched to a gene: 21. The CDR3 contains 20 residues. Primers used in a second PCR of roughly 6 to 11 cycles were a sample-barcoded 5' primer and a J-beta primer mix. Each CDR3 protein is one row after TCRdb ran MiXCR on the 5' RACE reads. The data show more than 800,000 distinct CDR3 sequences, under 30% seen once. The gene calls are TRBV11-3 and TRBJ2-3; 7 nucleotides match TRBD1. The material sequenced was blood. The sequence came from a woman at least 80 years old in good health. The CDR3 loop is CASSLGSAGTALPIIDTQYF. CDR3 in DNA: TGTGCCAGCAGCTTAGGTAGCGCCGGGACAGCTCTCCCAATAATAGATACGCAGTATTTT.